The 5 T cell receptor beta chains below were found in one sample sequenced in a study of OX40 agonist ivuxolimab in advanced cancers. The protocol used for the library was the immunoSEQ multiplex PCR assay. TCRdb obtained this table from immuneACCESS and retained in-frame rearrangements with V and J assigned. These tables miss some clones; where compared with another copy, unresolved V genes account for less than half of the shortfall, and the remainder is unexplained. In all, the sample holds some 100,000 clones, and more than 80% of those were seen once. The ten largest clones add up to roughly 5% of the sample. Source: CD4+ or CD8+ T cells sorted from blood, taken in a trial of the OX40 agonist ivuxolimab. The receptors stem from an adult with an advanced solid tumor such as melanoma, head and neck, liver or kidney cancer.

The chain links TRBV5-4 to TRBJ2-7; perhaps TRBD1 as D (6 bases). There are 13 residues in the CDR3. Germline V gene sequence: CDR1 SGHNT, CDR2 YYREEE (reference sequence). The ends were cut back, 0 bases at V and 5 bases at J, with 9 bases in the middle. The CDR3 region has the DNA TGTGCCAGCAGCTTGGACAGGGCCAACGAGCAGTACTTC. It yields the protein CASSLDRANEQYF.

The rearrangement uses TRBV2 and TRBJ2-1, with 8 bases identical to TRBD2. Germline V gene data show CDR1 as SNHLY and CDR2 as FYNNEI. The V and J ends lost 8 bases and 2 bases, in that order; junction bases with no gene match: 8. This CDR3 spans 15 amino acids. The chain's CDR3 is CASGNSGATYNEQFF. Written as DNA, the CDR3 is TGTGCCAGCGGAAATAGCGGGGCGACCTACAATGAGCAGTTCTTC.

The chain couples TRBV27 to TRBJ2-7; D gene uncertain. The CDR3 is made up of 13 amino acids. Germline CDR1 MNHEY, CDR2 SMNVEV (reference sequence). Trimming shortened V by 5 bases and J by 3 bases, and 11 bases separated the two germline ends. CDR3 coding DNA: TGTGCCAGCAGTACTGATCAATACTACGAGCAGTACTTC. Its protein is CASSTDQYYEQYF.

The chain has TRBV4-3 and TRBJ1-4, with 9 bases that match TRBD1. The CDR3 is 16 amino acids. Germline V gene lookup returns CDR1 LGHNA and CDR2 YSLEER. The trim removed 0 bases at V and 8 bases at J, leaving 7 bases unmatched. This CDR3 is CASSQDRGTGLEKLFF. CDR3 nucleotide sequence: TGCGCCAGCAGCCAAGATCGGGGGACAGGGTTGGAAAAACTGTTTTTT.

The chain joins TRBV15 to TRBJ2-5; D possibly corresponds to TRBD1 (6 bases). CDR1 and CDR2 from the germline V gene are LNHNV and YYDKDF (reference sequence). There are 15 residues in the CDR3. Trimming pared 0 bases from V and 5 bases from J, leaving 13 bases between. The CDR3 nucleotides read TGTGCCACCAGCAGAGATTCAGGGGTGGGGGAGACCCAGTACTTC. This sequence encodes CATSRDSGVGETQYF.